This T cell receptor beta chain originates from a study of T cells in Graves' hyperthyroidism and ophthalmopathy. This clonotype was counted at least ten times. Diagnosis of hyperthyroidism was new in patients aged 18 to 65, and its duration was under 2 months. More than 9.5 ml fresh peripheral blood yielded the PBMCs. TCR beta CDR3 region amplification was performed from RNA transcripts. Carried out on the TCR CDR3, a first-round RT-PCR used the HTBI primer set. TCRdb recomputed calls from the multiplex PCR reads with MiXCR, one row per CDR3 protein. The sample has approximately 400,000 distinct CDR3 sequences, 15% seen once. Germline values: CDR1 KGHSH, CDR2 LQKENI. After removal of 0 bases from V and 5 bases from J, the junction contained 0 bases not matched to a gene. The CDR3 has 13 residues.

The TCR sequence derives from a woman in her 30s with Graves' hyperthyroidism. The sequenced sample consisted of blood. The chain has TRBV18 and TRBJ1-2, with 7 bases aligning to TRBD1. The CDR3 nucleotides read TGTGCCAGCTCACCACCGACAGGGTATGGCTACACCTTC. Its translation: CASSPPTGYGYTF.